The 17 T cell receptor beta chains given below trace back to one sample, sequenced in a study of cytomegalovirus exposure and HLA in healthy donors. The study ran its PCR with 60 Vbeta and 13 Jbeta primers. The repertoire was sequenced with immunoSEQ multiplex PCR; TCRdb's copy has only in-frame clones and lacks some. The data hold about 130,000 clones, with 81% observed a single time. The sequenced sample was PBMCs. The receptors stem from a man aged 18 to 35 in good health and CMV-seronegative.

This chain joins TRBV7-2 and TRBJ2-3; D may be TRBD2 (5 bases). Trimming took off 1 base at V and 4 bases at J, with 9 bases between the two ends. This CDR3 region has 14 residues. Germline V gives CDR1 SGHTA, CDR2 FQGNSA. The CDR3 region is CASSLVRGADTQYF. The CDR3 nucleotides are TGTGCCAGCAGCTTAGTACGGGGAGCAGATACGCAGTATTTT.

This clone was counted only a few times. This chain links TRBV5-1 with TRBJ2-1; TRBD2 matches at 8 bases. Germline values: CDR1 SGHRS, CDR2 YFSETQ. V lost 5 bases to trimming and J lost 0 bases; unmatched junction nucleotides: 4. This CDR3 is built from 15 residues. The CDR3 loop is CASSNSGGSYNEQFF. Here the CDR3 DNA reads TGCGCCAGCAGTAACAGCGGGGGCTCCTACAATGAGCAGTTCTTC.

The chain couples TRBV29-1 to TRBJ1-2, with 11 bases aligning to TRBD1. V shed 6 bases and J 6 bases; nucleotides not matched to a gene: 6. CDR1 and CDR2 (germline): SQVTM, ANQGSEA. This CDR3 has 13 residues. The CDR3: CSVTRDRGNGYTF. The CDR3 nucleotides read TGCAGCGTAACCCGGGACAGGGGGAATGGCTACACCTTC.

The CDR3 loop reads CASSPRLAGANTGELFF. The CDR3 region has the DNA TGTGCCAGCAGCCCCCGACTAGCGGGAGCGAACACCGGGGAGCTGTTTTTT. The chain links TRBV9 to TRBJ2-2, with 12 bases that match TRBD2. The CDR3 contains 17 residues. Germline values: CDR1 SGDLS, CDR2 YYNGEE. J was trimmed by 0 bases and V by 4 bases; bases with no gene match: 4. The variable domain in full, completed from reference TRBV9 and TRBJ2-2, reads DSGVTQTPKHLITATGQRVTLRCSPRSGDLSVYWYQQSLDQGLQFLIQYYNGEERAKGNILERFSAQQFPDLHSELNLSSLELGDSALYFCASSPRLAGANTGELFFGEGSRLTVL.

The chain couples TRBV25-1 to TRBJ2-1; 9 bases agree with TRBD2. Germline values: CDR1 MGHDK, CDR2 SYGVNS. The CDR3 totals 16 residues. J lost 0 bases, V lost 7 bases, and 7 bases had no gene match. CDR3 coding DNA: TGTGCCAGCAACGGCGGGGGGGCCAACTCCTACAATGAGCAGTTCTTC. Amino acids: CASNGGGANSYNEQFF.

This chain's CDR3 is CASSLGAREAFF. Written as DNA, the CDR3 is TGTGCCAGCAGCTTAGGCGCGAGAGAAGCTTTCTTT. The chain combines TRBV11-3 with TRBJ1-1; D gene uncertain. V was trimmed by 1 base and J by 8 bases, leaving 8 bases between them. The length of the CDR3 is 12 residues. Germline V gives CDR1 SGHNT, CDR2 YENEEA.

V usage is TRBV5-5 and J usage is TRBJ1-2; 10 nucleotides match TRBD1. The CDR3 loop spans 14 amino acids. Germline-derived CDR1 and CDR2 are SGHKS and YYEKEE (reference sequence). The J segment lost 5 bases and the V segment lost 0 bases, leaving 1 base of the junction unmatched. For the CDR3, the DNA is TGTGCCAGCAGCTTGGGACAGGGGGCGTATGGCTACACCTTC. As protein: CASSLGQGAYGYTF.

This chain links TRBV6-5 with TRBJ1-5; TRBD1 aligns across 7 bases. This CDR3 comprises 13 residues. The junction had 8 bases not matched to a gene; V was cut back by 9 bases and J by 6 bases. Germline lookup yields CDR1 MNHEY and CDR2 SVGAGI. CDR3 sequence reads: CASSDRASQPQHF. The CDR3 coding sequence is TGTGCCAGTTCTGACAGGGCAAGTCAGCCCCAGCATTTT.

The J gene is TRBJ2-1, the V gene TRBV10-1, with TRBD2 matching 8 bases. With 7 bases clipped from V and 0 bases from J, the junction kept 5 bases outside the gene matches. The CDR3 totals 15 residues. CDR1 and CDR2 (germline): WNHNN, SYGVQD (reference sequence). In DNA form, the CDR3 reads TGCGCCAGCAACCCAAGCGGGAGCTCCTACAATGAGCAGTTCTTC. This sequence encodes CASNPSGSSYNEQFF.

This clone has just a few counts. CDR3 region: CASRSSDWRGETQYF. The CDR3 coding sequence is TGTGCCAGCAGATCTTCTGATTGGAGGGGTGAGACCCAGTACTTC. The chain recombines TRBV27 with TRBJ2-5, with D perhaps TRBD2 (6 bases). Germline loops: CDR1 MNHEY, CDR2 SMNVEV (reference sequence). This CDR3 has 15 residues. The germline V and J ends were trimmed by 6 bases and 5 bases, with 19 bases remaining between them.

V usage is TRBV15 and J usage is TRBJ2-3, with unresolved D. Trimming took off 5 bases at V and 2 bases at J, with 5 bases between the two ends. The CDR3 totals 12 residues. Per germline, CDR1 LNHNV and CDR2 YYDKDF (reference sequence). This CDR3 is CATSQVTDTQYF. Written as DNA, the CDR3 is TGTGCCACCAGCCAGGTCACAGATACGCAGTATTTT. Drawing the rest from reference TRBV15 and TRBJ2-3, the complete variable domain is DAMVIQNPRYQVTQFGKPVTLSCSQTLNHNVMYWYQQKSSQAPKLLFHYYDKDFNNEADTPDNFQSRRPNTSFCFLDIRSPGLGDTAMYLCATSQVTDTQYFGPGTRLTVL.

The DNA of the CDR3 is TGTGCCTGGAGTGAACGGTACGAGCAGTACTTC. Its protein is CAWSERYEQYF. J is TRBJ2-7 and V is TRBV30; D remains ambiguous. This CDR3 is 11 amino acids long. V lost 1 base to trimming and J lost 4 bases, with 5 bases between them. Per the germline V gene, CDR1 is GTSNPN and CDR2 is SVGIG (reference sequence).

V usage is TRBV10-3 and J usage is TRBJ1-4; the D is unclear. Per the germline V gene, CDR1 is ENHRY and CDR2 is SYGVKD. Trimming stripped 6 bases from V and 1 base from J, with 6 bases between. There are 13 residues in the CDR3. The CDR3 nucleotides read TGTGCCATCAGCGCCAGAACTAATGAAAAACTGTTTTTT. Translation: CAISARTNEKLFF.

In its sample, this clone was seen once. The chain is built from TRBV7-6 and TRBJ1-1, with D unresolved. V was pared by 1 base and J by 0 bases, with 15 bases between. The germline V gene has CDR1 SGHVS and CDR2 FNYEAQ. The CDR3 is 17 amino acids. This CDR3 reads CASSLGPRAGLNTEAFF. CDR3 sequence (DNA): TGTGCCAGCAGCTTAGGCCCCCGAGCGGGGTTGAACACTGAAGCTTTCTTT.

This chain connects TRBV27 to TRBJ1-1; D perhaps matches TRBD1 (6 bases). Trimming removed 6 bases from V and 5 bases from J, with 10 bases in between. There are 12 residues in the CDR3. Germline V gene sequence: CDR1 MNHEY, CDR2 SMNVEV (reference sequence). Here the CDR3 reads CASSKGGTEAFF. The CDR3 nucleotides are TGTGCCAGCAGCAAAGGGGGAACTGAAGCTTTCTTT.

The genes are TRBV7-8 and TRBJ1-6; 8 nucleotides match TRBD1. This CDR3 is 15 amino acids long. CDR1 and CDR2 from the germline V gene are SGHVS and FQNEAQ. J lost 10 bases, V lost 0 bases, and 5 bases had no gene match. The DNA of the CDR3 is TGTGCCAGCAGCTTAGCGCAGGGGGCAATGTCACCCCTCCACTTT. Protein product: CASSLAQGAMSPLHF.

The V and J genes are TRBV7-6 and TRBJ2-4, with D tentatively TRBD1 (6 bases). The CDR3 is 19 amino acids. Trimming cost V 3 bases and J 0 bases, with 21 bases left between them. Germline values: CDR1 SGHVS, CDR2 FNYEAQ. The CDR3 sequence is CASSFRTGLPFLAKNIQYF. CDR3 DNA: TGTGCCAGCAGCTTCCGCACAGGGTTACCCTTCCTAGCCAAAAACATTCAGTACTTC. Supplemented by reference TRBV7-6 and TRBJ2-4, the full variable domain reads GAGVSQSPRYKVTKRGQDVALRCDPISGHVSLYWYRQALGQGPEFLTYFNYEAQQDKSGLPNDRFSAERPEGSISTLTIQRTEQRDSAMYRCASSFRTGLPFLAKNIQYFGAGTRLSVL.